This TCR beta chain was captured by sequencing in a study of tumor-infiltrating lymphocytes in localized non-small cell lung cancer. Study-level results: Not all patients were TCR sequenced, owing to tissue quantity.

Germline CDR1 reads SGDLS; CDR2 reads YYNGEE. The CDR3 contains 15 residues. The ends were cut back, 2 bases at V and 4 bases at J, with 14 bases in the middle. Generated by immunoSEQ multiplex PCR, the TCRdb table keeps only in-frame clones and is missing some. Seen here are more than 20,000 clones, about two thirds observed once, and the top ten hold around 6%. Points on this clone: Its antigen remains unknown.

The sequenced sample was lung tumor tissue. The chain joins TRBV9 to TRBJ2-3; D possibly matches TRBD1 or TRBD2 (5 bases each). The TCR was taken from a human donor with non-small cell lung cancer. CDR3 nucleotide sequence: TGTGCCAGCAGCGTTGACGGGGCTGTGTCAGATACGCAGTATTTT. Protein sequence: CASSVDGAVSDTQYF. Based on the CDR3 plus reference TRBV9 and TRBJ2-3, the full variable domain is DSGVTQTPKHLITATGQRVTLRCSPRSGDLSVYWYQQSLDQGLQFLIQYYNGEERAKGNILERFSAQQFPDLHSELNLSSLELGDSALYFCASSVDGAVSDTQYFGPGTRLTVL.